This T cell receptor beta chain was retrieved from a study of T cells after yellow fever vaccination. Overall study findings and caveats: Within FACS-sorted repertoires, abundant clonotypes contaminating from the bulk population could be present. Most primary-vaccination clones reappeared after the booster (approximately 96% CD4, about 88% CD8).

As for this clonotype: No antigen is known for it.

Template switching by 5'RACE produced TCR cDNA, adding a universal primer site and UMIs. Using its own MiXCR run on the 5' RACE reads, TCRdb lists one record per CDR3 protein. The sample holds 80,000 to 100,000 distinct CDR3 sequences, under 7% seen once. The TCR comes from a man between 18 and 35 years old who received the YFV17D yellow fever vaccine. The sequencing used CD8+ T cells sorted from PBMCs, collected 10 days after the yellow fever booster vaccination.

As DNA, the CDR3 is TGTGCCAGCAGCCAACCGACTAGCCCAGATACGCAGTATTTT. Translation: CASSQPTSPDTQYF. The chain uses TRBV4-2 and TRBJ2-3; TRBD2 aligns across 7 bases. The V and J ends lost 2 bases and 4 bases, in that order; junction bases with no gene match: 3. The CDR3 spans 14 residues. Germline lookup yields CDR1 LGHNA and CDR2 YNFKEQ.